The 19 T cell receptor beta chains presented below share a single source sample, sequenced in a study of regulatory T cells in long-lasting Graves disease. Described time point: persistent/refractory GD, antithyroid drugs over 5 years with positive TRAb. There was RNA extracted from PBMCs, and the TCR library was made from it. Both iRepertoire HTBI primers and Arm-PCR of CDR3 regions were used to build the TCR beta libraries. One entry per CDR3 protein, called by TCRdb with MiXCR from the multiplex PCR reads. The sample lists a few hundred thousand distinct CDR3 sequences; 23% were seen once. The sample consisted of peripheral blood mononuclear cells (PBMCs), taken when the disease was refractory, from a patient treated with antithyroid drugs. The receptor set was obtained from a female donor with Graves disease.

This clonotype was observed at least ten times. The rearrangement links TRBV20-1 to TRBJ2-7; 10 nucleotides agree with TRBD2. The germline V gene has CDR1 DFQATT and CDR2 SNEGSKA (reference sequence). The CDR3 contains 14 residues. V was clipped by 6 bases and J by 4 bases; unmatched bases: 9. In DNA form, the CDR3 reads TGCAGTGCCGTTGATGCGACTAGCGGGTACGAGCAGTACTTC. It translates to CSAVDATSGYEQYF.

In this sample, this clonotype turned up many times. The chain's CDR3 is CASSLPRTAQETQYF. CDR3 nucleotide sequence: TGTGCCAGCAGCTTACCCCGGACAGCACAAGAGACCCAGTACTTC. The chain employs TRBV7-2 and TRBJ2-5, with D possibly matching TRBD1 (6 bases). CDR1 is SGHTA and CDR2 is FQGNSA in the germline V gene. The CDR3 runs to 15 residues. V lost 2 bases and J lost 2, with 12 bases in between.

This clonotype showed up just a few times. This sequence joins TRBV20-1 and TRBJ2-7; 8 nucleotides agree with TRBD2. Unmatched junction bases numbered 4, after V lost 3 bases and J lost 0 bases. Germline lookup yields CDR1 DFQATT and CDR2 SNEGSKA (reference sequence). CDR3 length: 14 residues. CDR3 sequence reads: CSARTSVNSYEQYF. The CDR3 DNA reads as TGCAGTGCTAGGACTAGCGTGAACTCCTACGAGCAGTACTTC.

The table lists this clonotype with many counts. J is TRBJ1-4 and V is TRBV12-3 or TRBV12-4; D gene ambiguous. This CDR3 contains 17 residues. Trimming pared 3 bases from V and 4 bases from J, leaving 18 bases between. In nucleotides, the CDR3 is TGTGCCAGCAGTTTGAGAATTGGTGACGTGAATAATGAAAAACTGTTTTTT. It is translated as CASSLRIGDVNNEKLFF.

This clonotype has a single count. The rearrangement joins TRBV6-2 or TRBV6-3 to TRBJ1-1; the D gene is possibly TRBD1 (5 bases). CDR1 MNHEY and CDR2 SVGEGT come from the germline V gene. V was cut by 2 bases and J by 1 base, with 8 bases left in between. The CDR3 has 14 residues. CDR3: CASSYLGGNTEAFF. CDR3 nucleotides: TGTGCCAGCAGTTACCTCGGGGGGAACACTGAAGCTTTCTTT.

V gene TRBV2 combines with J gene TRBJ2-7; 15 positions match TRBD2. This CDR3 has 16 residues. Trimming removed 5 bases from V and 6 bases from J; junction bases left unmatched: 8. CDR1 SNHLY and CDR2 FYNNEI come from the germline V gene. The CDR3 reads CASSTGTSGRLSEQYF. Written as DNA, the CDR3 is TGTGCCAGCAGTACCGGGACTAGCGGGAGGTTGTCCGAGCAGTACTTC.

The chain employs TRBV7-9 and TRBJ1-1, with 7 positions matching TRBD1. This CDR3 has 15 amino acids. The germline gives CDR1 SEHNR, CDR2 FQNEAQ (reference sequence). With V trimmed by 5 bases and J by 5 bases, 11 bases remained unmatched. The CDR3 loop reads CASSLPTGRATEAFF. The CDR3 region has the DNA TGTGCCAGCAGCCTCCCGACAGGGCGGGCGACTGAAGCTTTCTTT.

This sequence joins TRBV3-1 and TRBJ2-5; the match to TRBD2 covers 12 bases. V lost 3 bases, J lost 3 bases, and 11 bases stayed unmatched. This CDR3 has 18 amino acids. Germline CDR1 is LGHDT and CDR2 is YNNKEL (reference sequence). The CDR3 sequence: CASSQRLAGGPYKETQYF. The CDR3, as DNA: TGTGCCAGCAGCCAGAGGCTAGCGGGAGGGCCCTATAAAGAGACCCAGTACTTC.

This chain joins TRBV30 and TRBJ2-2; the match to TRBD1 covers 9 bases. Germline V lookup: CDR1 GTSNPN, CDR2 SVGIG (reference sequence). This CDR3 comprises 19 residues. Losses at the gene ends were 6 bases for V and 6 bases for J; bases not matched to a gene: 23. CDR3 DNA: TGTGCCTGTCACACGATACCGGGACAGGGAGGGGGTAGGGCCGGGGAGCTGTTTTTT. This translates into CACHTIPGQGGGRAGELFF.

On this clonotype itself: A much larger clone sits a single nucleotide away, making a read error possible. V usage is TRBV3-1 and J usage is TRBJ2-7; 8 bases are a match to TRBD2. Germline V gene lookup returns CDR1 LGHDT and CDR2 YNNKEL (reference sequence). CDR3 length equals 15 residues. V trimming: 6 bases; J trimming: 12 bases; junction bases outside the gene matches: 19. CDR3 protein: CASRGTSGYQETRYF. Here the CDR3 DNA reads TGTGCCAGCAGGGGAACTAGCGGTTACCAAGAGACCCGGTACTTC.

CDR3: CSASNTRGSTNYGYTF. CDR3 coding DNA: TGCAGTGCTAGCAATACTCGGGGGTCCACTAACTATGGCTACACCTTC. The rearrangement joins TRBV20-1 to TRBJ1-2, with D tentatively TRBD1 (5 bases). This CDR3 is 16 amino acids long. Germline CDR1 reads DFQATT; CDR2 reads SNEGSKA (reference sequence). V lost 3 bases to trimming and J lost 0 bases, with 17 bases between them.

This clonotype was seen at least ten times. This chain joins TRBV28 and TRBJ2-2; 10 nucleotides agree with TRBD1. CDR3 size: 16 residues. Germline loops: CDR1 MDHEN, CDR2 SYDVKM. V was clipped by 3 bases and J by 4 bases; unmatched bases: 5. CDR3 sequence reads: CASSFFRTGGTGELFF. The CDR3, as DNA: TGTGCCAGCAGTTTCTTTCGGACAGGGGGCACCGGGGAGCTGTTTTTT.

V gene TRBV5-1 combines with J gene TRBJ2-6, with 8 nucleotides matching TRBD2. The V segment lost 2 bases and the J segment 0 bases; nucleotides outside the gene matches: 7. CDR1 and CDR2 from the germline V gene are SGHRS and YFSETQ. The CDR3 covers 18 residues. CDR3 loop: CASSFQGLGLSGANVLTF. The CDR3 DNA follows: TGCGCCAGCAGCTTTCAGGGACTAGGTCTCTCTGGGGCCAACGTCCTGACTTTC.

In this sample, this clonotype turned up many times. This chain uses TRBV6-1 with TRBJ1-5; 7 nucleotides match TRBD1. Germline V gene data show CDR1 as MNHNS and CDR2 as SASEGT. CDR3 size: 16 residues. After removal of 7 bases from V and 3 bases from J, the junction contained 12 bases not matched to a gene. CDR3 bases: TGTGCCAGCATCGGCCATAACAGGGGCAACAATCAGCCCCAGCATTTT. Protein: CASIGHNRGNNQPQHF.

This clonotype was picked up a small number of times. The V call is TRBV28, the J call TRBJ2-7, with TRBD2 identical over 11 bases. The CDR3 runs to 15 residues. CDR1 MDHEN and CDR2 SYDVKM come from the germline V gene. The V gene end was trimmed by 5 bases and the J gene end by 13 bases; junction bases not matched to a gene: 16. CDR3 protein: CASSRGTSGSSRRYF. The DNA of the CDR3 is TGTGCCAGCAGTCGCGGGACTAGCGGCAGCTCCCGACGCTACTTC. Based on the CDR3 plus reference TRBV28 and TRBJ2-7, the full variable domain is DVKVTQSSRYLVKRTGEKVFLECVQDMDHENMFWYRQDPGLGLRLIYFSYDVKMKEKGDIPEGYSVSREKKERFSLILESASTNQTSMYLCASSRGTSGSSRRYFGPGTRLTVT.

The chain has TRBV30 and TRBJ2-7, with 12 bases that match TRBD2. Unmatched junction bases numbered 6, after V lost 1 base and J lost 2 bases. Germline CDR1 GTSNPN, CDR2 SVGIG (reference sequence). The CDR3 totals 16 residues. CDR3 in amino acids: CAWSGASGREAYEQYF. In DNA form, the CDR3 reads TGTGCCTGGAGTGGGGCTAGCGGGAGGGAGGCCTACGAGCAGTACTTC.

The table lists this clonotype with many counts. The chain carries TRBV12-3 or TRBV12-4 and TRBJ1-2; no firm D call. Trimming cost V 3 bases and J 4 bases, with 12 bases left between them. The CDR3 covers 14 residues. The CDR3 region is CASSLDGPRYGYTF. The CDR3 region has the DNA TGTGCCAGCAGTTTGGACGGCCCCCGCTATGGCTACACCTTC.

The sample holds many counts of this clonotype. The gene calls are TRBV10-3 and TRBJ2-7, with 9 bases identical to TRBD1. Germline V gives CDR1 ENHRY, CDR2 SYGVKD. The CDR3 consists of 14 residues. The trim removed 2 bases at V and 4 bases at J, leaving 3 bases unmatched. CDR3 sequence: CAISEGQGPYEQYF. CDR3 DNA sequence: TGTGCCATCAGTGAGGGACAGGGGCCGTACGAGCAGTACTTC.

This chain joins TRBV24-1 and TRBJ2-2; no clear D. The ends were cut back, 1 base at V and 5 bases at J, with 1 base in the middle. The CDR3 covers 12 residues. Germline-derived CDR1 and CDR2 are KGHDR and SFDVKD. The CDR3 nucleotides read TGTGCCACCAGTGATTTAACCGGGGAGCTGTTTTTT. Residues: CATSDLTGELFF.